This TCR delta chain was sequenced during a study of gamma-delta chains in newborns, infants, children. Study context: Microbial exposure reportedly drives polyclonal innate γδ T cell expansion after birth.

By frequency in the sample, this clone is medium-sized. The same CDR3 arises from other DNA sequences in this sample as well. TCRdb repeated clone calling on the reads with CATT. This sample has roughly 3,800 delta-chain clones, with roughly 4.5% found just once. The specimen was blood. This TCR derives from a child who was a newborn, infant or young child, either healthy, febrile or measles-vaccinated (not recorded which).

CDR3 sequence (DNA): TGTGCCTGTGACTTCTTGGGGGATACGAAAGAGACGTCGGGCAAACTCATCTTT. Translation: CACDFLGDTKETSGKLIF. The V call is TRDV2, the J call TRDJ1; TRDD3 agrees at 11 bases. CDR1 GEAIGNYY and CDR2 EKD come from the germline V gene. The V gene end was trimmed by 3 bases and the J gene end by 8 bases; junction bases not matched to a gene: 19. The CDR3 sequence is 18 residues long.